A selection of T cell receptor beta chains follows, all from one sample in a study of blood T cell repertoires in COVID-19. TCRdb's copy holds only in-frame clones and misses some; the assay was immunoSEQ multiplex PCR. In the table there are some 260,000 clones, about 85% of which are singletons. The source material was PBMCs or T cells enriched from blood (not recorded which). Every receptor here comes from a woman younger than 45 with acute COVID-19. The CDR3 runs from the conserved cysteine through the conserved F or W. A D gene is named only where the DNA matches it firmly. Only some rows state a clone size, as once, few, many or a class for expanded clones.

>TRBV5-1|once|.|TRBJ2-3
CASSEGASARSTDTQYF
TGCGCCAGCAGCGAAGGTGCTAGCGCTCGGTCCACAGATACGCAGTATTTT
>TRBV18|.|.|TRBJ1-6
CASSPGGDNSPLHF
TGTGCCAGCTCACCGGGGGGAGATAATTCACCCCTCCACTTT
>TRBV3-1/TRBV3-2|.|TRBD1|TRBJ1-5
CASSQQTGNQPQHF
TGTGCCAGCAGCCAACAGACAGGGAATCAGCCCCAGCATTTT
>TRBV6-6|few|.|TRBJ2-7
CASTAGSIGEQYF
TGTGCCAGCACGGCAGGGTCGATAGGCGAGCAGTACTTC
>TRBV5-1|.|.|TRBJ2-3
CASSLEGRRTDTQYF
TGCGCCAGCAGCTTGGAGGGGAGGCGGACAGATACGCAGTATTTT
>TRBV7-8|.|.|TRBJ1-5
CASSLAGALEQPQHF
TGTGCCAGCAGCTTAGCGGGGGCTTTAGAACAGCCCCAGCATTTT
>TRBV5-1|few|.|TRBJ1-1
CASTGSGTEAFF
TGCGCCAGCACGGGAAGCGGCACTGAAGCTTTCTTT
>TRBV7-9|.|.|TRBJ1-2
CASSVRELTYGYTF
TGTGCCAGCAGCGTCCGGGAGTTAACCTATGGCTACACCTTC
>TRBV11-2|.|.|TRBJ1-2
CASSLGDLGYTF
TGTGCCAGCAGCTTAGGGGACTTGGGCTACACCTTC
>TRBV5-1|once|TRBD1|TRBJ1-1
CASSDGQGLDTEAFF
TGCGCCAGCAGCGACGGACAGGGGTTGGACACTGAAGCTTTCTTT
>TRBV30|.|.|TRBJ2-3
CACEQPGLQYF
TGTGCCTGCGAACAACCGGGACTCCAGTATTTT
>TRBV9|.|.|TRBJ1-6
CASSVGSGARESPLHF
TGTGCCAGCAGCGTAGGGTCGGGGGCGCGGGAGTCACCCCTCCACTTT
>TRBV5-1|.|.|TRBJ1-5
CASSPGPAGSNQPQHF
TGCGCCAGCAGTCCCGGCCCCGCAGGCTCCAATCAGCCCCAGCATTTT
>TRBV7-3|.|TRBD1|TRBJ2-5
CASSLSGTGGWETQYF
TGTGCCAGCAGCTTATCCGGGACAGGGGGATGGGAGACCCAGTACTTC
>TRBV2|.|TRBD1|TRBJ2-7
CASTDRGYEQYF
TGTGCCAGCACCGACAGGGGTTACGAGCAGTACTTC
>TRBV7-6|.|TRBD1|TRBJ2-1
CASSLQPGGSSWEQFF
TGTGCCAGCAGCTTACAGCCAGGGGGCAGTTCTTGGGAGCAGTTCTTC
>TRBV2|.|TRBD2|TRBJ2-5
CASSDAGLSRVTQYF
TGTGCCAGCAGCGATGCGGGACTATCAAGAGTGACCCAGTACTTC
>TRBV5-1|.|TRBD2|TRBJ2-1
CASSFSAGELNEQFF
TGCGCCAGCAGCTTCTCAGCGGGGGAGCTCAATGAGCAGTTCTTC
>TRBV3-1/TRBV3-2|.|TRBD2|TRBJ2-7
CASSQGLAGGHEQYF
TGTGCCAGCAGCCAAGGGCTAGCGGGGGGCCACGAGCAGTACTTC
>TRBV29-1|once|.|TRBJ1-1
CSVESRIQFFEAFF
TGCAGCGTTGAAAGCAGGATACAGTTCTTTGAAGCTTTCTTT
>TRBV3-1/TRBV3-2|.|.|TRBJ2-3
CASSQRLRVEPDTQYF
TGTGCCAGCAGCCAGAGACTGAGAGTTGAACCAGATACGCAGTATTTT
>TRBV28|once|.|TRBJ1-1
CASMPFVGGSTEAFF
TGTGCCAGCATGCCTTTCGTAGGGGGAAGTACTGAAGCTTTCTTT
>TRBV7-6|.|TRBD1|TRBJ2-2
CASSSKSGQGALGELFF
TGTGCCAGCAGCTCCAAATCGGGACAGGGGGCTCTCGGGGAGCTGTTTTTT
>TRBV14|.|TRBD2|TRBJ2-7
CATVAGGPYEQYF
TGTGCCACCGTAGCGGGAGGGCCCTACGAGCAGTACTTC
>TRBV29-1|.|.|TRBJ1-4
CSVFGSGKNEKLFF
TGCAGCGTTTTTGGGTCAGGGAAAAATGAAAAACTGTTTTTT
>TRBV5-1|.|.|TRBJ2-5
CASSLDGEPTETQYF
TGCGCCAGCAGCTTGGATGGAGAGCCAACGGAGACCCAGTACTTC
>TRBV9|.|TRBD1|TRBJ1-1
CASRGGTGGALGTEAFF
TGTGCCAGCAGGGGAGGGACAGGGGGAGCTCTGGGAACTGAAGCTTTCTTT
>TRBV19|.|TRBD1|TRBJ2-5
CASSQGQETQYF
TGTGCCAGCTCACAGGGGCAAGAGACCCAGTACTTC
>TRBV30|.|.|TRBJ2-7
CAWSQGGATTHEQYF
TGTGCCTGGAGTCAAGGGGGGGCCACCACCCACGAGCAGTACTTC
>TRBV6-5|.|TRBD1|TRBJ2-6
CASRRQGSGANVLTF
TGTGCCAGCAGACGACAGGGCTCTGGGGCCAACGTCCTGACTTTC
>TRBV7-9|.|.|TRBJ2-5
CASSLGPIRAAQETQYF
TGTGCCAGCAGCTTAGGGCCTATTCGAGCGGCCCAAGAGACCCAGTACTTC
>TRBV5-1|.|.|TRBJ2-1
CASSSRTLAISYNEQFF
TGCGCCAGCAGCTCCCGGACCCTAGCGATTTCCTACAATGAGCAGTTCTTC
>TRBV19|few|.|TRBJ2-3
CASSIGHNKDTQYF
TGTGCCAGTAGTATAGGGCACAATAAGGATACGCAGTATTTT
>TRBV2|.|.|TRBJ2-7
CASSERLAGTVEQYF
TGTGCCAGCAGTGAAAGGCTAGCTGGGACTGTCGAGCAGTACTTC
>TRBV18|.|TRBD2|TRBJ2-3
CASSTLAGGITDTQYF
TGTGCCAGCTCAACACTAGCGGGGGGAATCACAGATACGCAGTATTTT
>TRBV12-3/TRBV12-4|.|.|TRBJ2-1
CASSLPDEQFF
TGTGCCAGCAGCCTACCCGATGAGCAGTTCTTC
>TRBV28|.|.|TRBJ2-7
CASTLPRSHPYEQYF
TGTGCCAGCACCCTCCCCCGAAGCCACCCCTACGAGCAGTACTTC
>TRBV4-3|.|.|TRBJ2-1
CASSQDLVSRRNEQFF
TGCGCCAGCAGCCAAGATCTAGTTAGTCGTAGGAATGAGCAGTTCTTC
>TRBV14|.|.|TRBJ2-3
CASSQRRGVSTDTQYF
TGTGCCAGCAGCCAACGCCGGGGAGTTAGCACAGATACGCAGTATTTT
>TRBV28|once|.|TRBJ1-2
CASTRGRGMRYGYTF
TGTGCCAGCACCAGGGGTCGCGGAATGCGGTATGGCTACACCTTC
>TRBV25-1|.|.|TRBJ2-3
CASSDYLATDTQYF
TGTGCCAGCAGTGACTATCTAGCGACAGATACGCAGTATTTT
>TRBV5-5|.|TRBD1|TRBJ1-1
CASSEGQLMNTEAFF
TGTGCCAGCAGCGAGGGACAGCTTATGAACACTGAAGCTTTCTTT
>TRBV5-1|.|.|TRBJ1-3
CASIDKKVLGVGNTIYF
TGCGCCAGTATTGATAAAAAGGTTTTGGGAGTTGGAAACACCATATATTTT
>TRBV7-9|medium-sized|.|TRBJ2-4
CASSLAGRAGIQYF
TGTGCCAGCAGCTTAGCGGGCAGGGCTGGCATTCAGTACTTC
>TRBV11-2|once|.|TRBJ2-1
CASSLVVGGDNEQFF
TGTGCCAGCAGCTTAGTAGTCGGAGGGGACAATGAGCAGTTCTTC
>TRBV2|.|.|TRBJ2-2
CASSDSGELFF
TGTGCCAGCAGTGACTCGGGGGAGCTGTTTTTT
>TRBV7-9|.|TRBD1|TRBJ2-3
CASSLNRGNTDTQYF
TGTGCCAGCAGCTTAAACAGGGGAAACACAGATACGCAGTATTTT
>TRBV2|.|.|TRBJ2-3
CASVDGGIGTDTQYF
TGTGCCAGCGTCGACGGGGGTATTGGCACAGATACGCAGTATTTT
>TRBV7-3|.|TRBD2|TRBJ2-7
CASSLNRLTSGTPYEQYF
TGTGCCAGCAGCTTAAACCGACTCACTAGCGGGACTCCCTACGAGCAGTACTTC
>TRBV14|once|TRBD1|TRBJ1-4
CASSQASTDRGEKLFF
TGTGCCAGCAGCCAAGCCTCCACGGACAGGGGAGAAAAACTGTTTTTT
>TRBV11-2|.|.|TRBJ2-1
CASSLVGGEQFF
TGTGCCAGCAGCTTAGTAGGAGGTGAGCAGTTCTTC
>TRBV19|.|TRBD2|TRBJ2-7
CASSMGLGYEQYF
TGTGCCAGTAGTATGGGACTAGGCTACGAGCAGTACTTC
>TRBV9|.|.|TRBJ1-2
CASSATQSGEYGYTF
TGTGCCAGCAGCGCTACCCAGTCGGGGGAGTATGGCTACACCTTC
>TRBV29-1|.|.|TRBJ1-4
CSVEQGNEKLFF
TGCAGCGTTGAGCAGGGAAATGAAAAACTGTTTTTT
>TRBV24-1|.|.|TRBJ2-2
CATSQGPGELFF
TGTGCCACCAGTCAGGGGCCCGGGGAGCTGTTTTTT
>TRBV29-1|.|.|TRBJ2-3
CSVPKTGVGTDTQYF
TGCAGCGTCCCGAAGACAGGAGTAGGCACAGATACGCAGTATTTT
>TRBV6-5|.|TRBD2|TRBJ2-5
CASSPGGETQYF
TGTGCCAGCTCTCCGGGGGGAGAGACCCAGTACTTC
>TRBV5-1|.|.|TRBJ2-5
CASSLPTGNQETQYF
TGCGCCAGCAGTCTGCCGACGGGAAATCAAGAGACCCAGTACTTC
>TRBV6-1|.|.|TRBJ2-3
CASSDRGRDTQYF
TGTGCCAGCAGTGACAGGGGAAGAGATACGCAGTATTTT
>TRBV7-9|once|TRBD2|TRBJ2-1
CASSWQRTSGYNEQFF
TGTGCCAGCAGCTGGCAGAGGACTAGCGGCTACAATGAGCAGTTCTTC